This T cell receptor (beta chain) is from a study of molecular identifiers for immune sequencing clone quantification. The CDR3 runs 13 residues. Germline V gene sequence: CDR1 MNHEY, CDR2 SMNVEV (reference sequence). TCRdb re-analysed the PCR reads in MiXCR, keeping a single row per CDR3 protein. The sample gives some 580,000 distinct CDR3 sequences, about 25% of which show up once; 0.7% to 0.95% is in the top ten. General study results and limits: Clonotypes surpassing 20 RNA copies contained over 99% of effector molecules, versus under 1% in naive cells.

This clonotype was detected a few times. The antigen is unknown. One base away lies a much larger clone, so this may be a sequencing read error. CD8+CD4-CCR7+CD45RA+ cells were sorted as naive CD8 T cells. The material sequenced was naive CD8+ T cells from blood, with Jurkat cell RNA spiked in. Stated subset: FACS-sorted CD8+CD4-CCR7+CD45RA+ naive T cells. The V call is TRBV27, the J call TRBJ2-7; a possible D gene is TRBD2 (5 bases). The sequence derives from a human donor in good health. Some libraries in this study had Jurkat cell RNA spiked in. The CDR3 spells CASSPSPLALPSF. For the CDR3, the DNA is TGTGCCAGCAGTCCGTCCCCTCTAGCCTTACCGTCCTTC.